The 8 T cell receptor beta chains given below trace back to one sample, sequenced in a study of cytomegalovirus exposure and HLA in healthy donors. PCR used 60 Vbeta primers and 13 Jbeta primers. Only in-frame clones appear in the TCRdb table, and some are missing; sequencing was by immunoSEQ multiplex PCR. The data contain around 68,000 clones, about 85% of them seen just once; the ten biggest clones take up roughly a tenth. The sample consisted of PBMCs. These receptors all stem from a female donor in good health and CMV-seronegative.

J is TRBJ2-1 and V is TRBV7-2, with 15 bases aligning to TRBD2. From germline, CDR1 is SGHTA and CDR2 FQGNSA. V lost 4 bases and J lost 9; bases outside the gene matches: 7. CDR3 length equals 16 residues. The CDR3 DNA reads as TGTGCCAGCAGCTCAAGGACTAGCGGGAGGGCTGGTGAGCAGTTCTTC. The encoded protein is CASSSRTSGRAGEQFF.

The genes are TRBV18 and TRBJ2-7, with a tentative D call TRBD1 (5 bases). Looked up from germline, CDR1 is KGHSH and CDR2 is LQKENI. The CDR3 sequence is 16 residues long. Trimming shortened V by 0 bases and J by 0 bases, and 12 bases separated the two germline ends. The CDR3 region is CASSPPPQEVSYEQYF. The DNA for the CDR3 is TGTGCCAGCTCACCACCGCCACAGGAAGTCTCCTACGAGCAGTACTTC.

CDR3 nucleotide sequence: TGTGCCAGCAGCCGACATGACAGGGCAGCTCGGGATAATTCACCCCTCCACTTT. Protein sequence: CASSRHDRAARDNSPLHF. The rearrangement joins TRBV11-2 to TRBJ1-6; TRBD1 aligns across 7 bases. From germline, CDR1 is SGHAT and CDR2 FQNNGV. V was pared by 5 bases and J by 5 bases, with 15 bases of the junction left unmatched. This CDR3 is built from 18 residues.

The CDR3 bases are TGTGCCAGCAGCTTATCCCCTAGCGGGGGGAACACCGGGGAGCTGTTTTTT. It specifies CASSLSPSGGNTGELFF. This rearrangement joins TRBV7-2 to TRBJ2-2; 10 bases are shared with TRBD2. The CDR3 is 17 amino acids. Germline loops: CDR1 SGHTA, CDR2 FQGNSA. V was pared by 2 bases and J by 1 base, with 4 bases of the junction left unmatched.

To note about this clone: Distinct nucleotide sequences in the sample also encode this CDR3. The V call is TRBV30, the J call TRBJ1-2, with TRBD1 as a possible D gene (6 bases). The CDR3 loop spans 15 amino acids. The V end was cut by 7 bases, the J end by 2 bases, with 20 bases between. Per the germline V gene, CDR1 is GTSNPN and CDR2 is SVGIG (reference sequence). In nucleotides, the CDR3 is TGTGCCTCGACAGGCCCGCTTGGGAGAAACTATGGCTACACCTTC. Encoded protein: CASTGPLGRNYGYTF.

DNA of the CDR3: TGTGCCAGCAGCGTGTTGGGGGGAATCGCCACCGGGGAGCTGTTTTTT. Its protein is CASSVLGGIATGELFF. The chain uses TRBV9 and TRBJ2-2; perhaps TRBD2 as D (6 bases). Trimming cost V 2 bases and J 4 bases, with 15 bases left between them. The germline gives CDR1 SGDLS, CDR2 YYNGEE. CDR3 length: 16 residues.

The rearrangement uses TRBV19 and TRBJ2-2; 12 bases are a match to TRBD2. The CDR3 totals 18 residues. Germline CDR1 LNHDA, CDR2 SQIVND (reference sequence). V was pared by 6 bases and J by 2 bases, with 10 bases of the junction left unmatched. The DNA for the CDR3 is TGTGCCAGTAGGGAGACTAGCGGGAGAGGTTTCAACACCGGGGAGCTGTTTTTT. Translated, it gives CASRETSGRGFNTGELFF.

The chain couples TRBV18 to TRBJ2-1; TRBD2 aligns across 10 bases. CDR1 is KGHSH and CDR2 is LQKENI in the germline V gene. The CDR3 spans 19 residues. With V trimmed by 6 bases and J by 5 bases, 19 bases remained unmatched. CDR3 region: CASSRRETSGTSTNNEQFF. For the CDR3, the DNA is TGTGCCAGCTCTCGCCGAGAAACTAGCGGGACGTCTACTAACAATGAGCAGTTCTTC. Full variable domain (remainder filled in from reference TRBV18 and TRBJ2-1): NAGVMQNPRHLVRRRGQEARLRCSPMKGHSHVYWYRQLPEEGLKFMVYLQKENIIDESGMPKERFSAEFPKEGPSILRIQQVVRGDSAAYFCASSRRETSGTSTNNEQFFGPGTRLTVL.